This T cell receptor (beta chain) derives from a study of Ad26.COV2.S vaccination and SARS-CoV-2 variants. Study in general: Ad26.COV2.S shots went into the muscle once or twice, 56 days apart. General study points: Total T cell responses, in the TCR breadth and depth analyses, may have been underestimated. Reportedly, spike-specific CD8+ and CD4+ T cell responses achieved substantial breadth once vaccination had taken place.

The treatment denotes: 19 received Ad26.COV2.S at low or high dose, single or two shots; five or six received placebo; per-sample allocation not given. It was on day 63 after the first vaccine or placebo injection that samples were taken. About this clone itself: As yet, its antigen is unknown.

Repertoires were generated with immunoSEQ multiplex PCR, while TCRdb's copy carries only in-frame clones and drops some. The data show 300,000 to 450,000 clones, roughly 85% seen once. Trimming stripped 0 bases from V and 1 base from J, with 9 bases between. The CDR3 is 15 amino acids. Germline CDR1 LNHNV, CDR2 YYDKDF (reference sequence). The sequencing here drew on peripheral blood, taken in a trial of Ad26.COV2.S vaccine versus placebo. The chain is built from TRBV15 and TRBJ1-1, with D perhaps TRBD1 (5 bases). The TCR was taken from a person between 18 and 60 years old who received the Ad26.COV2.S COVID-19 vaccine or a placebo. The CDR3 loop reads CATSREAGGNTEAFF. CDR3 DNA: TGTGCCACCAGCAGAGAGGCTGGGGGGAACACTGAAGCTTTCTTT.